This entry lists 21 T cell receptor beta chains sequenced from one sample in a study of control samples from healthy donors and cancer patients. Produced via immunoSEQ multiplex PCR; TCRdb's table is partial and in-frame only. The table lists about 140,000 clones, under 95% of them singletons. Sequences were obtained from blood. These receptors originate from a man aged 40-49 years in good health.

The chain recombines TRBV15 with TRBJ2-2; TRBD1 is a possible D gene (5 bases). This CDR3 has 13 amino acids. Trimming shortened V by 4 bases and J by 5 bases, and 8 bases separated the two germline ends. Germline V gives CDR1 LNHNV, CDR2 YYDKDF (reference sequence). CDR3 DNA: TGTGCCACCAGCATGACAGTTACCGGGGAGCTGTTTTTT. Amino acid sequence: CATSMTVTGELFF.

This clone was counted a single time. This chain links TRBV4-3 with TRBJ2-7; no definite D call. The CDR3 totals 14 residues. Germline V gene sequence: CDR1 LGHNA, CDR2 YSLEER. With 0 bases removed from V and 3 bases from J, the gap between germline ends came to 9 bases. The CDR3 is CASSQEAVGYEQYF. CDR3 DNA sequence: TGCGCCAGCAGCCAAGAGGCGGTAGGCTACGAGCAGTACTTC.

CDR3 amino acids: CALVKGFNEKLFF. For the CDR3, the DNA is TGTGCCCTTGTAAAGGGGTTTAATGAAAAACTGTTTTTT. The chain employs TRBV30 and TRBJ1-4; TRBD1 might be the D (5 bases). The CDR3 is 13 amino acids. V lost 8 bases and J 4 bases, leaving 14 bases between the germline ends. Germline CDR1 is GTSNPN and CDR2 is SVGIG (reference sequence). Full variable domain (rest looked up from reference TRBV30 and TRBJ1-4): SQTIHQWPATLVQPVGSPLSLECTVEGTSNPNLYWYRQAAGRGLQLLFYSVGIGQISSEVPQNLSASRPQDRQFILSSKKLLLSDSGFYLCALVKGFNEKLFFGSGTQLSVL.

Comment on this clone: A single base separates this from a much larger clone, so it may be a read error. The same CDR3 is also encoded by other DNA sequences in this sample. This chain links TRBV6-4 with TRBJ2-2; no reliable D call. The CDR3 spans 13 residues. Per the germline V gene, CDR1 is MRHNA and CDR2 is SNTAGT. The CDR3 here is CASSDTNTGELFF. CDR3 nucleotides: TGCGCCAGCAGTGACACGAACACCGGGGAGCTGTTTTTT.

The V and J genes are TRBV24-1 and TRBJ2-5; 8 nucleotides align to TRBD1. J lost 5 bases, V lost 5 bases, and 6 bases had no gene match. From germline, CDR1 is KGHDR and CDR2 SFDVKD. The CDR3 consists of 14 residues. CDR3 sequence: CATSAPTGVETQYF. The CDR3 DNA reads TGTGCCACCAGTGCCCCGACAGGGGTCGAGACCCAGTACTTC.

This chain joins TRBV7-2 and TRBJ1-1, with D uncertain. Germline V CDR1 and CDR2: SGHTA, FQGNSA. This CDR3 contains 11 residues. V lost 2 bases and J 7 bases, leaving 5 bases between the germline ends. The CDR3 here is CASSLQIEAFF. The DNA for the CDR3 is TGTGCCAGCAGCTTACAGATTGAAGCTTTCTTT.

This chain connects TRBV10-1 to TRBJ2-1; 12 nucleotides line up with TRBD2. CDR3 length equals 16 residues. The V gene's germline CDR1 is WNHNN and CDR2 SYGVQD (reference sequence). V gave up 2 bases and J gave up 3 bases; unmatched junction bases: 2. CDR3 region: CASSEGLAGYYNEQFF. The CDR3 DNA reads as TGCGCCAGCAGTGAGGGACTAGCGGGATACTACAATGAGCAGTTCTTC.

This clone came up once. The chain links TRBV4-1 to TRBJ1-6; unclear D gene. The CDR3 is 16 residues long. The germline gives CDR1 MGHRA, CDR2 YSYEKL. V lost 1 base and J 7 bases, leaving 14 bases between the germline ends. CDR3: CASSQGPHPGNSPLHF. The CDR3 nucleotides are TGCGCCAGCAGCCAAGGTCCCCACCCCGGGAATTCACCCCTCCACTTT.

The chain recombines TRBV30 with TRBJ1-1; D is unclear. Germline-derived CDR1 and CDR2 are GTSNPN and SVGIG (reference sequence). CDR3 length: 11 amino acids. Trimming cost V 8 bases and J 0 bases, with 7 bases left between them. The CDR3 region has the DNA TGTGCCGGCATCATGAACACTGAAGCTTTCTTT. Encoded protein: CAGIMNTEAFF.

This clone turned up a few times. This chain uses TRBV5-5 with TRBJ1-6; no definite D call. The CDR3 extends over 15 amino acids. The V gene's germline CDR1 is SGHKS and CDR2 YYEKEE (reference sequence). V was trimmed by 0 bases and J by 14 bases, leaving 18 bases between them. The chain's CDR3 is CASSLVEPTERSLHF. The CDR3, as DNA: TGTGCCAGCAGCTTGGTGGAACCGACTGAGAGGTCCCTCCACTTT.

A remark on this clone: The junction departs from germline at one end; a sequencing error may be responsible. The identical CDR3 is also encoded by other nucleotide sequences in the sample. V usage is TRBV7-9 and J usage is TRBJ2-5; tentatively, D is TRBD2 (5 bases). Germline lookup yields CDR1 SEHNR and CDR2 FQNEAQ (reference sequence). The CDR3 has 13 residues. Here the CDR3 reads CASSLALWETQYF. The CDR3 region has the DNA TGTGCCAGCAGCTTAGCGCTGTGGGAGACTCAGTACTTC.

The chain has TRBV3-1 (or the pseudogene TRBV3-2) and TRBJ1-1, with D perhaps TRBD1 (5 bases). There are 16 residues in the CDR3. Trimming left V 3 bases short and J 1 base short, with 15 bases between. Per germline, CDR1 LGHDT and CDR2 YNNKEL (reference sequence). CDR3 sequence: CASSQFLRGGNTEAFF. The DNA of the CDR3 is TGTGCCAGCAGCCAGTTCCTACGGGGGGGGAACACTGAAGCTTTCTTT.

The chain combines TRBV9 with TRBJ2-5; 7 bases fit TRBD1. CDR1 and CDR2 (germline): SGDLS, YYNGEE. The CDR3 is 14 residues long. J gave up 0 bases and V 3 bases, and 2 bases lay outside the gene matches. Here the CDR3 DNA reads TGTGCCAGCAGCGAGACAGGGTACCAAGAGACCCAGTACTTC. It yields the protein CASSETGYQETQYF.

The rearrangement joins TRBV11-2 to TRBJ2-1; D gene ambiguous. This CDR3 region has 14 residues. The V gene's germline CDR1 is SGHAT and CDR2 FQNNGV. V was cut by 4 bases and J by 1 base, with 8 bases left in between. This CDR3 reads CASSYKVSYNEQFF. The DNA of the CDR3 is TGTGCCAGCAGCTACAAAGTTTCCTACAATGAGCAGTTCTTC.

The V call is TRBV5-6, the J call TRBJ1-1, with a weak D call TRBD1 (6 bases). CDR1 is SGHDT and CDR2 is YYEEEE in the germline V gene. CDR3 length equals 15 residues. Deletions cut 2 bases from V and 3 bases from J, with 14 bases between. The CDR3 spells CASSFKGGGHTEAFF. The CDR3 coding sequence is TGTGCCAGCAGCTTTAAGGGAGGGGGTCACACTGAAGCTTTCTTT. The full variable domain, with the rest looked up from reference TRBV5-6 and TRBJ1-1, is DAGVTQSPTHLIKTRGQQVTLRCSPKSGHDTVSWYQQALGQGPQFIFQYYEEEERQRGNFPDRFSGHQFPNYSSELNVNALLLGDSALYLCASSFKGGGHTEAFFGQGTRLTVV.

The V and J genes are TRBV19 and TRBJ2-2; either TRBD1 or TRBD2 may fit D (5 bases each). This CDR3 is 16 amino acids long. Germline CDR1 and CDR2: LNHDA and SQIVND (reference sequence). Trimming removed 7 bases at V and 1 base at J, with 16 bases between. Written as DNA, the CDR3 is TGTGCCAGTACCCCGCCGGGACCGATGAACACCGGGGAGCTGTTTTTT. Amino acids: CASTPPGPMNTGELFF.

The V gene is TRBV18, the J gene TRBJ1-5; 9 bases align to TRBD1. V lost 8 bases and J lost 3; bases outside the gene matches: 17. The germline V gene has CDR1 KGHSH and CDR2 LQKENI. The CDR3 is 18 amino acids. For the CDR3, the DNA is TGTGCCAGCACTATGGAGGCACCGGGACAGGGACCCAATCAGCCCCAGCATTTT. Residues: CASTMEAPGQGPNQPQHF.

The rearrangement joins TRBV19 to TRBJ1-1; no definite D call. CDR1 LNHDA and CDR2 SQIVND come from the germline V gene (reference sequence). The V end lost 10 bases, the J end lost 0 bases, and 21 bases lay between the germline ends. The CDR3 consists of 16 residues. The CDR3, as DNA: TGTGCCACTTCTCCGCCCGGAGCGATTATGAACACTGAAGCTTTCTTT. Translated, it gives CATSPPGAIMNTEAFF.

J is TRBJ2-1 and V is TRBV3-1 (or the pseudogene TRBV3-2); D is perhaps TRBD1 (5 bases). V lost 4 bases and J 1 base, leaving 8 bases between the germline ends. The CDR3 consists of 14 residues. In germline, CDR1 is LGHDT, CDR2 YNNKEL (reference sequence). The CDR3 nucleotides read TGTGCCAGCAGCCCCAGGGCTTCCTACAATGAGCAGTTCTTC. It yields the protein CASSPRASYNEQFF.

J is TRBJ2-5 and V is TRBV7-3; TRBD1 aligns across 8 bases. Trimming removed 6 bases from V and 5 bases from J; junction bases left unmatched: 11. The CDR3 spans 15 residues. Germline CDR1 and CDR2: SGHTA and FQGTGA. The CDR3 DNA sequence: TGTGCCAGCAGGCCCACAGGGGGTTTCGGGGAGACCCAGTACTTC. This translates into CASRPTGGFGETQYF.

The chain couples TRBV10-3 to TRBJ1-1, with D perhaps TRBD1 (6 bases). Germline V gives CDR1 ENHRY, CDR2 SYGVKD. V lost 3 bases to trimming and J lost 4 bases, with 12 bases between them. The CDR3 runs 14 residues. CDR3 sequence: CAISDKGGITEAFF. The CDR3 bases are TGTGCCATCAGTGACAAGGGGGGTATCACTGAAGCTTTCTTT.